These 3 T cell receptor beta chains were all obtained from the same sample, sequenced in a study of blood T cell repertoires in COVID-19. The repertoire was sequenced with immunoSEQ multiplex PCR; TCRdb's copy has only in-frame clones and lacks some. This sample has about 370,000 clones, with roughly 90% found just once. Sequencing was performed on peripheral blood. The receptors derive from a woman in her thirties with COVID-19, enrolled during active disease.

The chain combines TRBV3-1 (or the pseudogene TRBV3-2) with TRBJ2-7; tentative D call: TRBD2 (6 bases). V was pared by 3 bases and J by 2 bases, with 11 bases between. Germline values: CDR1 LGHDT, CDR2 YNNKEL (reference sequence). The CDR3 length is 14 residues. CDR3 region: CASSHRPGAYEQYF. DNA for the CDR3: TGTGCCAGCAGCCACCGCCCGGGGGCCTACGAGCAGTACTTC.

The chain links TRBV19 to TRBJ1-2; TRBD1 matches at 7 bases. The CDR3 totals 14 residues. Trimming removed 2 bases from V and 6 bases from J; junction bases left unmatched: 6. Germline V gives CDR1 LNHDA, CDR2 SQIVND (reference sequence). CDR3 sequence: CASSIRGQGDGYTF. The DNA for the CDR3 is TGTGCCAGTAGTATACGGGGCCAGGGGGATGGCTACACCTTC.

The chain joins TRBV7-8 to TRBJ2-5, with D hard to call. The V gene lost 1 base and the J gene lost 0 bases, with 6 bases spanning the gap. CDR1 is SGHVS and CDR2 is FQNEAQ in the germline V gene. The CDR3 has 14 amino acids. The CDR3 reads CASSLVEYQETQYF. CDR3 in DNA: TGTGCCAGCAGCTTAGTGGAGTACCAAGAGACCCAGTACTTC.